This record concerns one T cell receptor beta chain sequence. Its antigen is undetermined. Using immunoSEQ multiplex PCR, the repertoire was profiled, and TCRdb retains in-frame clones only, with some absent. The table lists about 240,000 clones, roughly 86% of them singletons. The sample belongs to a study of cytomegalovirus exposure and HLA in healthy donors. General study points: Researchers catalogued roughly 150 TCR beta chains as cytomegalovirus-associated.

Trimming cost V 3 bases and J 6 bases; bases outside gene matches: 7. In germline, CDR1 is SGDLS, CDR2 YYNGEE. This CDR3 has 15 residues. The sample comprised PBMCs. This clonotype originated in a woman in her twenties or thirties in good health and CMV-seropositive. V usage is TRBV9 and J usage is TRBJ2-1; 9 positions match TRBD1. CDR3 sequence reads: CASSGGTGSPNEQFF. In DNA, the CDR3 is TGTGCCAGCAGCGGAGGGACAGGGTCGCCCAATGAGCAGTTCTTC.